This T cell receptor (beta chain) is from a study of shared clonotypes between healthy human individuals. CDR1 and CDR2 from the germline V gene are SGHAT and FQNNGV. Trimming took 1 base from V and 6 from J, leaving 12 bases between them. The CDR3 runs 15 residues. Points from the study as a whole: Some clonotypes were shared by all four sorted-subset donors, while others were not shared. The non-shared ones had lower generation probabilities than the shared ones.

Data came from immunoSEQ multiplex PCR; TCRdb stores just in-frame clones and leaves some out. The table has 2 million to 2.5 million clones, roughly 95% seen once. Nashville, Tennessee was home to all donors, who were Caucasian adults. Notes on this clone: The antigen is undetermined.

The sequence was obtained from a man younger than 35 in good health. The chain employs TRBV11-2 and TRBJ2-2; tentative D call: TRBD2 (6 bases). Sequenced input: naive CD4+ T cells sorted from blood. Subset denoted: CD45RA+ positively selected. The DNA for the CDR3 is TGTGCCAGCAGCTTAGTATCTGGAGGGGCCGGGGAGCTGTTTTTT. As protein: CASSLVSGGAGELFF.